These 28 T cell receptor beta chains were all obtained from the same sample, sequenced in a study of T cell repertoires in cytomegalovirus infection. Each CDR3 protein gets one entry after TCRdb re-called the reads with MiXCR. The profile covers more than 400,000 distinct CDR3 sequences, with around a quarter appearing a single time and approximately 13% taken by the ten largest. Sequencing was done on a sample of PBMCs. The receptors originated from a human donor in good health (CMV status not recorded). Some clones in this sample may be carry-over from other donors' samples.

CDR3 sequence (DNA): TGTGCCAGCAGCCCCCAGCCTGCCCAGGGAGCAGGGCAGCCCCAGCATTTT. Its translation is CASSPQPAQGAGQPQHF. The rearrangement links TRBV7-9 to TRBJ1-5; D is possibly TRBD1 (5 bases). The V and J ends lost 5 bases and 7 bases respectively, with 24 bases between them. Germline lookup yields CDR1 SEHNR and CDR2 FQNEAQ (reference sequence). The CDR3 covers 17 residues.

This chain joins TRBV6-2 or TRBV6-3 and TRBJ2-1; 7 bases agree with TRBD2. V lost 6 bases and J lost 5; bases outside the gene matches: 10. Germline V CDR1 and CDR2: MNHEY, SVGEGT. The CDR3 sequence is 15 residues long. The CDR3, as DNA: TGTGCCAGCAGCCCCGGGACTATCTCTGACAATGAGCAGTTCTTC. It is translated as CASSPGTISDNEQFF.

The table lists this clonotype with a few counts. The chain combines TRBV28 with TRBJ2-7, with D perhaps being TRBD1 or TRBD2 (5 bases each). The V gene lost 6 bases and the J gene lost 3 bases, with 12 bases spanning the gap. This CDR3 has 13 amino acids. The germline gives CDR1 MDHEN, CDR2 SYDVKM. DNA for the CDR3: TGTGCCAGCAGATCGGGACGCTACTACGAGCAGTACTTC. This sequence encodes CASRSGRYYEQYF. Filled out from reference TRBV28 and TRBJ2-7, the complete variable domain reads DVKVTQSSRYLVKRTGEKVFLECVQDMDHENMFWYRQDPGLGLRLIYFSYDVKMKEKGDIPEGYSVSREKKERFSLILESASTNQTSMYLCASRSGRYYEQYFGPGTRLTVT.

The V gene is TRBV7-9, the J gene TRBJ1-2; D might be TRBD1 (5 bases). This CDR3 comprises 16 residues. Germline CDR1 and CDR2: SEHNR and FQNEAQ (reference sequence). V was pared by 4 bases and J by 2 bases, with 17 bases between. As DNA, the CDR3 is TGTGCCAGCAGCTCCATTCCGGGACGCAAAAACTATGGCTACACCTTC. Residues: CASSSIPGRKNYGYTF.

This clonotype has a handful of counts. The chain couples TRBV5-1 to TRBJ2-5; D may be TRBD1 or TRBD2 (6 bases each). The CDR3 is made up of 16 amino acids. Germline V gene data show CDR1 as SGHRS and CDR2 as YFSETQ. Trimming stripped 4 bases from V and 2 bases from J, with 18 bases between. The DNA for the CDR3 is TGCGCCAGCAGCCCCGCCCGGGGGCTGGAACAAGAGACCCAGTACTTC. Its translation is CASSPARGLEQETQYF.

DNA for the CDR3: TGTGCCCGATCCGGGACTAGCTCAGATACGCAGTATTTT. Its protein is CARSGTSSDTQYF. The gene calls are TRBV30 and TRBJ2-3; 9 bases match TRBD2. CDR3 length: 13 amino acids. V lost 8 bases to trimming and J lost 4 bases; unmatched junction nucleotides: 7. Per germline, CDR1 GTSNPN and CDR2 SVGIG (reference sequence).

This clonotype was picked up a small number of times. The chain links TRBV6-1 to TRBJ2-3; unclear D gene. CDR1 MNHNS and CDR2 SASEGT come from the germline V gene. The CDR3 extends over 13 amino acids. V dropped 6 bases and J dropped 5 bases, with 12 bases sitting between them. Here the CDR3 reads CASSPGPRDTQYF. DNA for the CDR3: TGTGCCAGCAGCCCCGGACCCAGAGATACGCAGTATTTT.

This clonotype has only a few counts. The chain couples TRBV27 to TRBJ2-7; TRBD2 is a possible D gene (7 bases). In germline, CDR1 is MNHEY, CDR2 SMNVEV (reference sequence). The CDR3 sequence is 15 residues long. Between the trimmed V and J ends, which lost 2 bases and 0 bases, there was a span of 11 bases. This chain's CDR3 is CASSLLGGLSYEQYF. The CDR3 nucleotides are TGTGCCAGCAGTTTACTGGGGGGGCTCTCCTACGAGCAGTACTTC.

The rearrangement links TRBV24-1 to TRBJ2-1; possible D gene TRBD2, 5 bases. Germline lookup yields CDR1 KGHDR and CDR2 SFDVKD. CDR3 size: 15 residues. V lost 1 base, J lost 8 bases, and 14 bases lay in between. Here the CDR3 reads CATSDFGDPGDEQFF. The CDR3 nucleotides read TGTGCCACCAGTGATTTCGGGGATCCGGGCGATGAGCAGTTCTTC.

This sequence joins TRBV6-5 and TRBJ2-1; 9 nucleotides match TRBD2. This CDR3 region has 15 residues. Germline lookup yields CDR1 MNHEY and CDR2 SVGAGI. Germline trimming cut 7 bases from V and 9 bases from J; bases unmatched to any gene: 13. For the CDR3, the DNA is TGTGCCAGCACCTTCGCCGCGGGAGGGAGCTCTGAGCAGTTCTTC. Translated, it gives CASTFAAGGSSEQFF.

This chain joins TRBV6-2 or TRBV6-3 and TRBJ2-1; 8 nucleotides align to TRBD2. V shed 0 bases, J shed 3 bases, and the junction held 13 bases outside the gene matches. The length of the CDR3 is 19 residues. From germline, CDR1 is MNHEY and CDR2 SVGEGT. This CDR3 is CASSYSIGLAAGGYNEQFF. CDR3 DNA sequence: TGTGCCAGCAGTTACTCGATAGGGCTAGCGGCGGGGGGCTACAATGAGCAGTTCTTC.

Only a few counts were recorded for this clonotype. The chain recombines TRBV10-3 with TRBJ1-2; 9 positions match TRBD1. J lost 5 bases, V lost 6 bases, and 4 bases had no gene match. The germline V gene encodes CDR1 ENHRY and CDR2 SYGVKD. The CDR3 length is 13 residues. CDR3 in amino acids: CAISSGTGYGYTF. CDR3 nucleotide sequence: TGTGCCATCAGCTCCGGGACAGGGTATGGCTACACCTTC.

This clonotype was observed at least ten times. V gene TRBV4-1 combines with J gene TRBJ1-1; 7 bases align to TRBD1. The CDR3 length is 14 residues. Per the germline V gene, CDR1 is MGHRA and CDR2 is YSYEKL. V shed 4 bases, J shed 1 base, and the junction held 3 bases outside the gene matches. CDR3 sequence (DNA): TGCGCCAGCAGCCGAGACAGGGCGAACACTGAAGCTTTCTTT. It is translated as CASSRDRANTEAFF.

V is TRBV5-1 and J is TRBJ1-1; no firm D call. Trimming pared 4 bases from V and 11 bases from J, leaving 15 bases between. CDR1 and CDR2 (germline): SGHRS, YFSETQ. CDR3 length equals 12 residues. This chain's CDR3 is CASSDGLLEAFF. The CDR3 coding sequence is TGCGCCAGCAGCGACGGGCTACTTGAGGCTTTCTTT.

This clonotype was detected only a few times. The CDR3 loop reads CASSYAGFSEEPQHF. The CDR3 DNA follows: TGTGCCAGCAGTTATGCAGGGTTTAGTGAAGAGCCCCAGCATTTT. The chain couples TRBV6-2 or TRBV6-3 to TRBJ1-5; D possibly corresponds to TRBD1 (5 bases). The CDR3 consists of 15 residues. V dropped 3 bases and J dropped 8 bases, with 17 bases sitting between them. Per germline, CDR1 MNHEY and CDR2 SVGEGT.

This clonotype was recorded a few times. The chain carries TRBV3-1 and TRBJ1-3, with D possibly being TRBD1 (5 bases). Trimming took 3 bases from V and 2 from J, leaving 11 bases between them. There are 15 residues in the CDR3. The germline gives CDR1 LGHDT, CDR2 YNNKEL (reference sequence). The CDR3 region has the DNA TGTGCCAGCAGCCAGGCTGGAGGGGCTGGAAACACCATATATTTT. Its protein is CASSQAGGAGNTIYF.

This rearrangement joins TRBV20-1 to TRBJ1-3; no clear D. CDR3 length: 13 residues. Looked up from germline, CDR1 is DFQATT and CDR2 is SNEGSKA (reference sequence). Trimming removed 3 bases at V and 0 bases at J, with 6 bases between. This chain's CDR3 is CSASVDSGNTIYF. DNA for the CDR3: TGCAGTGCTAGCGTGGACTCTGGAAACACCATATATTTT.

The genes are TRBV2 and TRBJ2-7; D is unclear. The CDR3 sequence is 14 residues long. The germline CDR1 and CDR2 sequences are SNHLY and FYNNEI. Trimming took off 2 bases at V and 6 bases at J, with 14 bases between the two ends. CDR3 region: CASSEFVTPLEQYV. The CDR3 nucleotides read TGTGCCAGCAGTGAATTTGTCACCCCTCTCGAGCAGTACGTC.

The rearrangement joins TRBV7-8 to TRBJ2-1; 9 nucleotides agree with TRBD2. Trimming cost V 5 bases and J 1 base; bases outside gene matches: 9. This CDR3 is 17 amino acids long. Germline V gene data show CDR1 as SGHVS and CDR2 as FQNEAQ. The CDR3 here is CASSPQSSGSSYNEQFF. CDR3 in DNA: TGTGCCAGCAGCCCTCAAAGTAGCGGGAGTTCCTACAATGAGCAGTTCTTC.

In its sample, this clonotype was seen a few times. The chain has TRBV2 and TRBJ2-3; 9 bases are shared with TRBD2. This CDR3 has 14 residues. V gave up 9 bases and J gave up 4 bases; unmatched junction bases: 8. Germline CDR1 SNHLY, CDR2 FYNNEI. The CDR3 is CARKTSGPADTQYF. In DNA form, the CDR3 reads TGTGCCAGGAAGACTAGCGGCCCCGCAGATACGCAGTATTTT. Looking up the rest from reference TRBV2 and TRBJ2-3 gives the full variable domain: EPEVTQTPSHQVTQMGQEVILRCVPISNHLYFYWYRQILGQKVEFLVSFYNNEISEKSEIFDDQFSVERPDGSNFTLKIRSTKLEDSAMYFCARKTSGPADTQYFGPGTRLTVL.

The chain uses TRBV10-3 and TRBJ1-1; TRBD1 is a possible D gene (5 bases). The CDR3 is 12 residues long. V was trimmed by 6 bases and J by 6 bases, leaving 11 bases between them. Germline V gene lookup returns CDR1 ENHRY and CDR2 SYGVKD. The CDR3 sequence is CAISHDSSEAFF. The CDR3 region has the DNA TGTGCCATCAGCCATGACAGTTCTGAAGCTTTCTTT.

The table lists this clonotype with a few counts. V usage is TRBV7-9 and J usage is TRBJ2-7; D is uncertain. Trimming left V 5 bases short and J 0 bases short, with 14 bases between. This CDR3 spans 15 amino acids. The V gene's germline CDR1 is SEHNR and CDR2 FQNEAQ (reference sequence). CDR3 in amino acids: CASSPTGRSSYEQYF. The CDR3 bases are TGTGCCAGCAGCCCCACCGGGCGAAGCTCCTACGAGCAGTACTTC.

This clonotype was observed a few times. The chain employs TRBV7-2 and TRBJ2-3, with unresolved D. V gave up 5 bases and J gave up 0 bases, with 15 bases separating them. This CDR3 has 16 residues. Germline V gives CDR1 SGHTA, CDR2 FQGNSA. CDR3 DNA sequence: TGTGCCAGCAGCCCCCTTGGCCCCCCTAGCACAGATACGCAGTATTTT. As protein: CASSPLGPPSTDTQYF.

This clonotype was observed many times. The J gene is TRBJ2-5, the V gene TRBV6-1; D is unresolved. V lost 4 bases to trimming and J lost 5 bases, with 17 bases between them. Germline loops: CDR1 MNHNS, CDR2 SASEGT. This CDR3 comprises 15 residues. The CDR3 DNA sequence: TGTGCCAGCAGTGCCCTAGGCGGTGCCAGGGAGACCCAGTACTTC. Protein product: CASSALGGARETQYF.

This clonotype was seen at least ten times. The J gene is TRBJ2-1, the V gene TRBV7-3; 7 nucleotides agree with TRBD2. Germline CDR1 and CDR2: SGHTA and FQGTGA. The CDR3 covers 16 residues. Losses at the gene ends were 2 bases for V and 1 base for J; bases not matched to a gene: 5. The CDR3 coding sequence is TGTGCCAGCAGCTTATCGGCGGGAGCTTCCTACAATGAGCAGTTCTTC. This codes for CASSLSAGASYNEQFF.

This clonotype has a count of ten or more. The rearrangement uses TRBV7-2 and TRBJ2-3; unclear D gene. This CDR3 is 12 amino acids long. V was trimmed by 3 bases and J by 6 bases, leaving 7 bases between them. Germline V gene lookup returns CDR1 SGHTA and CDR2 FQGNSA. For the CDR3, the DNA is TGTGCCAGCAGCTTGATGACGGATACGCAGTATTTT. It is translated as CASSLMTDTQYF.

This clonotype appeared a few times. The rearrangement uses TRBV7-6 and TRBJ2-7, with no clear D. The CDR3 is 17 residues long. CDR1 is SGHVS, CDR2 FNYEAQ, per germline. Trimming took 4 bases from V and 3 from J, leaving 22 bases between them. The CDR3 DNA is TGTGCCAGCAGCTCCCTCGGGCGTGGTGCGGAAAGCTACGAGCAGTACTTC. This translates into CASSSLGRGAESYEQYF.

This chain joins TRBV5-6 and TRBJ2-5; 9 nucleotides align to TRBD1. Germline V gives CDR1 SGHDT, CDR2 YYEEEE. The V gene end was trimmed by 4 bases and the J gene end by 4 bases; junction bases not matched to a gene: 5. This CDR3 is 14 amino acids long. The CDR3 DNA is TGTGCCAGCAGCCCGGACAGGGGTGGAGAGACCCAGTACTTC. Amino acids: CASSPDRGGETQYF.